The clone carrying this T cell receptor beta chain came up a few times. Germline V gives CDR1 SGHAT, CDR2 FQNNGV. This CDR3 spans 15 amino acids. V gave up 1 base and J gave up 10 bases; unmatched junction bases: 5. This specimen comes from a study of early T cells in non-severe SARS-CoV-2 infection. MiXCR, run by TCRdb on the 5' RACE reads, gives a single entry per CDR3 protein. The top ten clones hold about 9.1% of a sample with more than 50,000 distinct CDR3 sequences, under 15% of them seen once. The material was whole blood, obtained at baseline. This sequence was found in an adult who was a healthcare worker with PCR-confirmed SARS-CoV-2 infection or an uninfected control (not recorded which). The chain combines TRBV11-2 with TRBJ2-1, with 12 positions matching TRBD2. The CDR3 sequence is CASSLGLAGGREQFF. The CDR3 coding sequence is TGTGCCAGCAGCTTAGGCCTAGCGGGAGGGAGGGAGCAGTTCTTC.